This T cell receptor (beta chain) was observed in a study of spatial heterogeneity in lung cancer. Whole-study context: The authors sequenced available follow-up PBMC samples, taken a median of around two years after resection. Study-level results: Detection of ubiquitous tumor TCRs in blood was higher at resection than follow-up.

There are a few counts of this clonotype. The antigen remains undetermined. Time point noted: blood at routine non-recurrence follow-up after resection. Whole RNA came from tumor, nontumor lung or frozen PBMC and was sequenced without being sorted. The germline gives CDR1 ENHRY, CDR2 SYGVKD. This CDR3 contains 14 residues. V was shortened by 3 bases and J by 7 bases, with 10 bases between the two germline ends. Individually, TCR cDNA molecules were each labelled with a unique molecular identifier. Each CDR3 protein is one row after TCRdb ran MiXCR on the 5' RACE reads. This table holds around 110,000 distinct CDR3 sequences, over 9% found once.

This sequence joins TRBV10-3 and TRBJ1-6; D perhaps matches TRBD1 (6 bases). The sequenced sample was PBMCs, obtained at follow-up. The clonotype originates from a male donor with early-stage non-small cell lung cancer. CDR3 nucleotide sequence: TGTGCCATCAGTGATGGGACATTCAATTCACCCCTCCACTTT. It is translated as CAISDGTFNSPLHF.